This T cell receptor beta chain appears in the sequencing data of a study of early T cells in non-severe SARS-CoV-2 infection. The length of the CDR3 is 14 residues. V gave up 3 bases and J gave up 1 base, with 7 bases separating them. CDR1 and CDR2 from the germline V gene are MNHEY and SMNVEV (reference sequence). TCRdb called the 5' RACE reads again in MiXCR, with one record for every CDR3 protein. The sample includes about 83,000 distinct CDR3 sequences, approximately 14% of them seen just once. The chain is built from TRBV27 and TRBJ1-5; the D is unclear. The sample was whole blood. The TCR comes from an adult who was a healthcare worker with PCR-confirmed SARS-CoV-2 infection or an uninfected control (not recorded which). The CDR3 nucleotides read TGTGCCAGCAGTTTGACCAGAAGCAATCAGCCCCAGCATTTT. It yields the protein CASSLTRSNQPQHF.